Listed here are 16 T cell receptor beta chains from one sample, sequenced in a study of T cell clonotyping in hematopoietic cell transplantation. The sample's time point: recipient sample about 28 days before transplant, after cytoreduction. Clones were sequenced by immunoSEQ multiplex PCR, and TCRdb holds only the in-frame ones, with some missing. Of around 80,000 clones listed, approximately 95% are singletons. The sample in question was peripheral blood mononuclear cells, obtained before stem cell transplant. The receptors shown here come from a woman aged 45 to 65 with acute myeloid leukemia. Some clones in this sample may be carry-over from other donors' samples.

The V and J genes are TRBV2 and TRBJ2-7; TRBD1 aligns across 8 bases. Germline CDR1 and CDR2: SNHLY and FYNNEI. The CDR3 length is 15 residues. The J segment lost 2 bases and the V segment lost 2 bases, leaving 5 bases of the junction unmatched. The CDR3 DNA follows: TGTGCCAGCAGTGAACTCACAGGGGGAACCTACGAGCAGTACTTC. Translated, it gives CASSELTGGTYEQYF.

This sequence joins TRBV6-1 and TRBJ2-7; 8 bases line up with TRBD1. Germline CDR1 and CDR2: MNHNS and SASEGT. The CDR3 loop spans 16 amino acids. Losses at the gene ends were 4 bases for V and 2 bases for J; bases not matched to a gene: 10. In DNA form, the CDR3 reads TGTGCCAGCAGTGGACTGGACAGGGTTGGTCCCTACGAGCAGTACTTC. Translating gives CASSGLDRVGPYEQYF.

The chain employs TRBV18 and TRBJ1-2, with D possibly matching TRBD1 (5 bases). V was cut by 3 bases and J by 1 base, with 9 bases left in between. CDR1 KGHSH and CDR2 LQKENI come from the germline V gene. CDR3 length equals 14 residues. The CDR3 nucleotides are TGTGCCAGCTCACCTGGGACGGGTAACTATGGCTACACCTTC. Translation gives CASSPGTGNYGYTF.

For the CDR3, the DNA is TGTGCCAGCAGTGAACGGGGAAGGAACACTGAAGCTTTCTTT. Its translation: CASSERGRNTEAFF. The chain has TRBV6-1 and TRBJ1-1; D is unclear. The length of the CDR3 is 14 residues. The ends were cut back, 2 bases at V and 1 base at J, with 8 bases in the middle. Germline-derived CDR1 and CDR2 are MNHNS and SASEGT.

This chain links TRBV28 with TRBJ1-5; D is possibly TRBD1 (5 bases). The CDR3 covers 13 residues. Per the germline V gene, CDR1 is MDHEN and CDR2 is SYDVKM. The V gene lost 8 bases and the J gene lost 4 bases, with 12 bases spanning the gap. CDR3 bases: TGTGCCAGCGCCCCCGGGGGGAATCAGCCCCAGCATTTT. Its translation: CASAPGGNQPQHF. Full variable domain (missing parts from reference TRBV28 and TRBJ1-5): DVKVTQSSRYLVKRTGEKVFLECVQDMDHENMFWYRQDPGLGLRLIYFSYDVKMKEKGDIPEGYSVSREKKERFSLILESASTNQTSMYLCASAPGGNQPQHFGDGTRLSIL.

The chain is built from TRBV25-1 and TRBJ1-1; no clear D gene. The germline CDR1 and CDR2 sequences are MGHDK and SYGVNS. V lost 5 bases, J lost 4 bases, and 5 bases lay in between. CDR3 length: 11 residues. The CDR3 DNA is TGTGCCAGCAGTCTTGGCACTGAAGCTTTCTTT. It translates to CASSLGTEAFF.

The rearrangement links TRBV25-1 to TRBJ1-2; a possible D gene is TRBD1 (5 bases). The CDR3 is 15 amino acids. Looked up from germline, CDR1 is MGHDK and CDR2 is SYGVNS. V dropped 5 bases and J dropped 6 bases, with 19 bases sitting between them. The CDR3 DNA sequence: TGTGCCAGCAGTTCCCCGGGGTCAGGGAGTAATGGCTACACCTTC. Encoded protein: CASSSPGSGSNGYTF.

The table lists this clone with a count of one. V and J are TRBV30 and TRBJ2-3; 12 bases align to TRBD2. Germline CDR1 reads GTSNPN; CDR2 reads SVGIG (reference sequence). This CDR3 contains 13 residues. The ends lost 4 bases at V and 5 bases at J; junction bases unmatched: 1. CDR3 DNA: TGTGCCTGGACTAGCGGGGGGGTAGATACGCAGTATTTT. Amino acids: CAWTSGGVDTQYF. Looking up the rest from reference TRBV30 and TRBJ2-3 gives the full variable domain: SQTIHQWPATLVQPVGSPLSLECTVEGTSNPNLYWYRQAAGRGLQLLFYSVGIGQISSEVPQNLSASRPQDRQFILSSKKLLLSDSGFYLCAWTSGGVDTQYFGPGTRLTVL.

The CDR3 here is CASSDPGRNHYGYTF. DNA for the CDR3: TGTGCCAGCAGTGACCCGGGACGGAATCACTATGGCTACACCTTC. J is TRBJ1-2 and V is TRBV6-1; D possibly corresponds to TRBD1 (5 bases). The germline gives CDR1 MNHNS, CDR2 SASEGT. The CDR3 has 15 residues. With 3 bases removed from V and 3 bases from J, the gap between germline ends came to 14 bases.

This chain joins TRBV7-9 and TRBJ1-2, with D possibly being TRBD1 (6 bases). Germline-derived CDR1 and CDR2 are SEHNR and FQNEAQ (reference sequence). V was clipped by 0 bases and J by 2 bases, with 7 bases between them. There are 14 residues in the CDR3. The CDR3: CASSLAGGNYGYTF. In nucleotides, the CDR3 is TGTGCCAGCAGCTTAGCAGGGGGGAACTATGGCTACACCTTC.

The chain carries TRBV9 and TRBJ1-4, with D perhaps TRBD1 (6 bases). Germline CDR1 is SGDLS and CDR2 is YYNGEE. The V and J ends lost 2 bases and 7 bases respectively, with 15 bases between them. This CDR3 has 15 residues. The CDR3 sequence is CASSVLGGLGEKLFF. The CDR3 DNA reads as TGTGCCAGCAGCGTTCTCGGGGGGCTAGGTGAAAAACTGTTTTTT.

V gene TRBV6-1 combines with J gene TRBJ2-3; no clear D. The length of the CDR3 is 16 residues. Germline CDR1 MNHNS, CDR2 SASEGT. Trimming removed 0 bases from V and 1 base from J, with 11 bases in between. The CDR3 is CASSEALGGGTDTQYF. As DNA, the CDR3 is TGTGCCAGCAGTGAAGCGTTGGGCGGAGGCACAGATACGCAGTATTTT.

CDR3 loop: CASRDRDLLRGKLFF. CDR3 in DNA: TGTGCCAGCAGGGACAGGGACCTCCTGCGTGGAAAACTGTTTTTT. The chain is built from TRBV2 and TRBJ1-4; 8 positions match TRBD1. The V and J ends lost 6 bases and 10 bases, in that order; junction bases with no gene match: 13. Germline V gene data show CDR1 as SNHLY and CDR2 as FYNNEI. This CDR3 comprises 15 residues.

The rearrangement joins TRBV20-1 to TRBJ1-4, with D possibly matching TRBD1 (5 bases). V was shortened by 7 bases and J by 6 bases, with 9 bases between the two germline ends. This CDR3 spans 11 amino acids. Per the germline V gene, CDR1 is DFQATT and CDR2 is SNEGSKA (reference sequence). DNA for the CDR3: TGCAGTGTCAGGGTAGATGAAAAACTGTTTTTT. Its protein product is CSVRVDEKLFF.

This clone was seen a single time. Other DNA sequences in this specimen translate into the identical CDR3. CDR3 sequence (DNA): TGTGCCTGGAGTGTGGGAGGCTATGGCTACACCTTC. Amino acids: CAWSVGGYGYTF. The chain links TRBV30 to TRBJ1-2, with D unresolved. The germline V gene has CDR1 GTSNPN and CDR2 SVGIG (reference sequence). V dropped 0 bases and J dropped 4 bases, with 6 bases sitting between them. The CDR3 runs 12 residues.

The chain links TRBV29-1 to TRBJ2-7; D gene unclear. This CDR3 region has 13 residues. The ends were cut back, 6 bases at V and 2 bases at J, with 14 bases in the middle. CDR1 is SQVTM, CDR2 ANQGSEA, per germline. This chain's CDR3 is CSVRGRSTYEQYF. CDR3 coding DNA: TGCAGCGTCCGAGGACGGAGTACCTACGAGCAGTACTTC.